Below, 5 T cell receptor beta chains from the same sample are listed, as sequenced in a study of CXCR3-negative and CXCR3-positive naive CD8 T cells. Whole-study findings and limits: TRB CDR3 hydrophobicity was greater in CXCR3-positive naive cells than in CXCR3-negative naive cells.

Their antigen targets remain unknown. Researchers prepared the TRB cDNA libraries using 5' RACE with UMI labels. Reprocessing the 5' RACE reads, TCRdb reports a single entry for every CDR3 protein and omits DNA. The sample totals around 160,000 distinct CDR3 sequences. Source material: naive CXCR3+ CD8+ T cells from blood. Subset denoted: CD45RO-CCR7+CD27+CD95- naive CD8+ T cells expressing CXCR3 (TNR3+). Receptors were obtained from a human donor in good health. Some clones in this sample may be carry-over from other donors' samples.

The chain has TRBV20-1 and TRBJ2-7. CDR1 and CDR2 from the germline V gene are DFQATT and SNEGSKA (reference sequence). The CDR3 spans 15 residues. CDR3 sequence reads: CSARGLRVAPYEQYF.

The V and J genes are TRBV7-7 and TRBJ2-5. The length of the CDR3 is 16 residues. In germline, CDR1 is SSHAT, CDR2 FNYEAQ (reference sequence). The CDR3 region is CASSSKAHRHAETQYF. The full variable domain, completed using reference TRBV7-7 and TRBJ2-5, is GAGVSQSPRYKVTKRGQDVTLRCDPISSHATLYWYQQALGQGPEFLTYFNYEAQPDKSGLPSDRFSAERPEGSISTLTIQRTEQRDSAMYRCASSSKAHRHAETQYFGPGTRLLVL.

The rearrangement uses TRBV28 and TRBJ1-5. Per the germline V gene, CDR1 is MDHEN and CDR2 is SYDVKM. The CDR3 sequence is 15 residues long. This chain's CDR3 is CASSLPENSNQPQHF.

The chain recombines TRBV7-9 with TRBJ2-7; TCRdb gives TRBD2 as the D gene, but with no DNA this cannot be confirmed. CDR1 and CDR2 from the germline V gene are SEHNR and FQNEAQ (reference sequence). This CDR3 is 17 amino acids long. CDR3 protein: CASSLPRLAGEMDEQYF.

The rearrangement uses TRBV5-1 and TRBJ2-5; TCRdb returns TRBD2, unconfirmable since there is no DNA. CDR1 is SGHRS, CDR2 YFSETQ, per germline. The CDR3 runs 17 residues. CDR3 sequence reads: CASSLIPSGRARETQYF.